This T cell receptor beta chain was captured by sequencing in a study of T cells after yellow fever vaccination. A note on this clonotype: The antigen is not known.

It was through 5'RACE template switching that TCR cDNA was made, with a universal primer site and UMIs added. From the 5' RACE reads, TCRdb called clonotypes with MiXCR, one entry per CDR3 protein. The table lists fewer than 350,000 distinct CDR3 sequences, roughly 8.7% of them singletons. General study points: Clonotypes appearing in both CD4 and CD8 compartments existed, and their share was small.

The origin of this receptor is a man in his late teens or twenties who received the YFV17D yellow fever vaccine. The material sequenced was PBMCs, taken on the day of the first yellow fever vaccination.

CDR3 nucleotide sequence: TGTGCCAGCAGTGAATGGACAGGGTCAAACCCGTTCTTC. It specifies CASSEWTGSNPFF. The chain is built from TRBV2 and TRBJ2-1; TRBD1 matches at 8 bases. This CDR3 is 13 amino acids long. The germline CDR1 and CDR2 sequences are SNHLY and FYNNEI. The junction had 9 bases not matched to a gene; V was cut back by 2 bases and J by 15 bases. Together with reference TRBV2 and TRBJ2-1, the CDR3 gives the full variable domain: EPEVTQTPSHQVTQMGQEVILRCVPISNHLYFYWYRQILGQKVEFLVSFYNNEISEKSEIFDDQFSVERPDGSNFTLKIRSTKLEDSAMYFCASSEWTGSNPFFGPGTRLTVL.